There are a few counts of the clone carrying this T cell receptor beta chain. Unique molecular identifiers were used to barcode this TCRbeta library. From the PCR reads, TCRdb called clonotypes with MiXCR, one entry per CDR3 protein. The sample contains 250,000 to 400,000 distinct CDR3 sequences, approximately 23% of which appear only once. Per germline, CDR1 SGHRS and CDR2 YFSETQ. The CDR3 length is 19 residues. The V gene end was trimmed by 4 bases and the J gene end by 0 bases; junction bases not matched to a gene: 14. The data derive from a study of T-cell reconstitution after alpha-beta-depleted transplantation in children.

This chain uses TRBV5-1 with TRBJ2-2, with 8 bases lining up with TRBD1. Sample: PBMCs, mostly from graft donor cells, taken 180 days after TCRalphabeta/CD19-depleted stem cell transplant. The origin of this receptor is a male patient younger than 18 who had a stem cell transplant for acute lymphoblastic leukemia, so the T cells may come from the graft donor. CDR3: CASSRAGTGPPTNTGELFF. DNA of the CDR3: TGCGCCAGCAGCCGGGCCGGGACAGGTCCTCCTACGAACACCGGGGAGCTGTTTTTT.